This section outlines one T cell receptor beta chain sequence together with its context. The antigen is undetermined. The CDR3 is 12 amino acids. Germline V gene sequence: CDR1 DFQATT, CDR2 SNEGSKA (reference sequence). The ends were cut back, 6 bases at V and 6 bases at J, with 14 bases in the middle. The sample belongs to a study of T cells in Graves' hyperthyroidism and ophthalmopathy. From RNA transcripts, TCR beta CDR3 regions were amplified. Researchers ran a first-round RT-PCR on the TCR CDR3 using the HTBI primer set. TCRdb passed the multiplex PCR reads through MiXCR, listing each CDR3 protein once. The sample consists of some 360,000 distinct CDR3 sequences, around 14% of them appearing once. Findings of the study overall: Within blood appeared most thyroid clonotypes that had expanded above 0.001. Ophthalmopathy was distinguished from stable hyperthyroidism by 13 V-J signatures. Model output signaled ophthalmopathy a median approximately 6 months ahead of onset.

Sequenced sample: blood. The genes are TRBV20-1 and TRBJ2-5; tentatively, D is TRBD2 (5 bases). The TCR was taken from a woman aged 60 to 75 with Graves' hyperthyroidism. CDR3 sequence reads: CSARTAGKTQYF. The CDR3 region has the DNA TGCAGTGCCCGGACTGCTGGGAAGACCCAGTACTTC.